This T cell receptor beta chain was captured by sequencing in a study of blood T cell repertoires in COVID-19. Whole-study context: Acute and convalescent COVID-19 samples came from the United States, Italy and Spain. T cells, B-cell-depleted T cells, or PBMCs supplied cDNA or gDNA.

The CDR3 loop spans 13 amino acids. Losses at the gene ends were 5 bases for V and 6 bases for J; bases not matched to a gene: 1. Per the study methods: Counts of nucleated cells, estimated from reference gene primer amplification, were obtained. The protocol was immunoSEQ multiplex PCR, while the TCRdb copy is restricted to in-frame clones and leaves out a portion. V, J and clone size are those of that table, while D and trimming were read from the DNA. There are around 63,000 clones in the sample; approximately 80% occur only once, and approximately 7.2% lies in the top ten. Sample: peripheral blood. The rearrangement links TRBV12-3 or TRBV12-4 to TRBJ2-1; 10 bases are a match to TRBD1. The receptor's source is a man in his 60s with acute or convalescent COVID-19. DNA of the CDR3: TGTGCCAGCAGTCGGACAGGGGGCAATGAGCAGTTCTTC. It translates to CASSRTGGNEQFF.